This T cell receptor beta chain was captured by sequencing in a study of blood T cell repertoires in COVID-19. Study-level background: Some COVID-19 samples were acute and others convalescent; all came from the United States, Italy and Spain. T cells, B-cell-depleted T cells, or PBMCs provided the cDNA or gDNA that served as material.

In this sample, this clone turned up once. During active infection, Seattle patients enrolled and were then monitored through disease. This table comes from immunoSEQ multiplex PCR, and its TCRdb copy is limited to in-frame clones, with some not included. The data hold some 400,000 clones, with roughly 86% observed a single time. CDR3 length equals 11 residues. Germline loops: CDR1 MDHEN, CDR2 SYDVKM. The germline V and J ends were trimmed by 2 bases and 7 bases, with 6 bases remaining between them. This TCR was sampled from an older woman with COVID-19, enrolled during active disease. Sample: peripheral blood. The chain uses TRBV28 and TRBJ2-7, with D tentatively TRBD1 (5 bases). In DNA, the CDR3 is TGTGCCAGCAGTTTAAGGGGAGAGCAGTACTTC. Translation gives CASSLRGEQYF.